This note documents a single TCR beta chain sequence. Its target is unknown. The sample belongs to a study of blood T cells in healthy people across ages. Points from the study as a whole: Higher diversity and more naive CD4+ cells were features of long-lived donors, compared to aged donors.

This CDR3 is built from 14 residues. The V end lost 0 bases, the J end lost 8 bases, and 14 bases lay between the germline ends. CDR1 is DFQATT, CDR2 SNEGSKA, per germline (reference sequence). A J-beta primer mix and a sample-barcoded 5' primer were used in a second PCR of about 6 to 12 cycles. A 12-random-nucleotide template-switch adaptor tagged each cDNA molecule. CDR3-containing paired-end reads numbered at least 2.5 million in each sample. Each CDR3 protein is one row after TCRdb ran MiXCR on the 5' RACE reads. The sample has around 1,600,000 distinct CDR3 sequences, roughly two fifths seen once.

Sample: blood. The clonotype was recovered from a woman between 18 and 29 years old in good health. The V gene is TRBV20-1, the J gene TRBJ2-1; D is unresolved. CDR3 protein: CSARESLAVDEQFF. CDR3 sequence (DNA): TGCAGTGCTAGAGAGAGTCTCGCCGTCGATGAGCAGTTCTTC.